This TCR beta chain was retrieved from a study of shared clonotypes between healthy human individuals. General observations from the study: Having only a few donors restricted how much genetic and exposure-history diversity was captured.

As for this clone: The antigen remains undetermined.

Splitting of each subset's genomic DNA was done evenly across several immunoSEQ plates. Here immunoSEQ multiplex PCR was the method, and the copy in TCRdb shows in-frame clones only, minus some. The sample includes 2 million to 2.5 million clones, 85% to 95% of them seen just once. A split of CD4+ cells into CD45RA+ naive and CD45RA-negative memory subsets was performed. The receptor's source is a man between 18 and 35 years old in good health. Some clones in this sample may be carry-over from other donors' samples. Input material: naive CD4+ T cells from PBMCs. Subset reported: CD45RA+ positively selected.

Here the CDR3 reads CASSPDSTGWGYTF. CDR3 coding DNA: TGTGCCAGCAGCCCTGACTCGACAGGGTGGGGCTACACCTTC. The chain uses TRBV7-6 and TRBJ1-2; 7 nucleotides match TRBD1. Looked up from germline, CDR1 is SGHVS and CDR2 is FNYEAQ. The CDR3 is 14 amino acids. The V gene end was trimmed by 5 bases and the J gene end by 8 bases; junction bases not matched to a gene: 11.